The subject of this entry is one T cell receptor (beta chain). The entry originates in a study of control samples from healthy donors and cancer patients. The CDR3 spans 17 residues. Germline CDR1 and CDR2: SGHRS and YFSETQ. V was clipped by 2 bases and J by 5 bases; unmatched bases: 13. Clones were sequenced by immunoSEQ multiplex PCR, and TCRdb holds only the in-frame ones, with some missing. The sample comprises 120,000 to 150,000 clones, 93% of which are singletons, and 5% to 7% rests with the top ten. The specimen sequenced was blood. The rearrangement joins TRBV5-1 to TRBJ2-5; 9 positions match TRBD2. This clonotype originated in a man between 18 and 35 years old in good health. DNA of the CDR3: TGCGCCAGCAGCTTCACTCTAGCGGGACAGTCTCAGGAGACCCAGTACTTC. This gives the protein CASSFTLAGQSQETQYF. Using reference TRBV5-1 and TRBJ2-5 for the parts outside the CDR3, the full variable domain is KAGVTQTPRYLIKTRGQQVTLSCSPISGHRSVSWYQQTPGQGLQFLFEYFSETQRNKGNFPGRFSGRQFSNSRSEMNVSTLELGDSALYLCASSFTLAGQSQETQYFGPGTRLLVL.